A selection of T cell receptor beta chains follows, all from one sample in a study of shared clonotypes between healthy human individuals. Some clones are missing from TCRdb's copy, which holds only in-frame ones; the method was immunoSEQ multiplex PCR. The sample consists of some 2 million clones, 95% of them appearing once. The sample comprised naive CD4+ T cells sorted from blood. Every receptor here comes from a man between 18 and 35 years old in good health. Both conserved end residues are part of each CDR3. D genes are given only for firm matches. Clone size is not always given. Where it is, it says once, few, many or a class for expanded clones.

v_gene: TRBV2
len: 14
j_gene: TRBJ2-7
abundance: .
d_gene: .
CDR3aa: CASSEDPRYYEQYF
CDR3nt: TGTGCCAGCAGTGAAGACCCGCGCTACTACGAGCAGTACTTC

v_gene: TRBV9
len: 16
j_gene: TRBJ2-1
abundance: .
d_gene: TRBD2
CDR3aa: CASSASGASSYNEQFF
CDR3nt: TGTGCCAGCAGCGCCAGCGGGGCCAGCTCCTACAATGAGCAGTTCTTC

v_gene: TRBV25-1
len: 13
j_gene: TRBJ1-2
abundance: few
d_gene: TRBD1
CDR3aa: CASSEDRGYGYTF
CDR3nt: TGTGCCAGCAGTGAGGACAGGGGGTATGGCTACACCTTC

v_gene: TRBV5-6
len: 11
j_gene: TRBJ1-1
abundance: .
d_gene: .
CDR3aa: CASSLVSEAFF
CDR3nt: TGTGCCAGCAGCTTGGTGTCTGAAGCTTTCTTT

v_gene: TRBV4-2
len: 16
j_gene: TRBJ2-4
abundance: .
d_gene: .
CDR3aa: CASSQERTEAKNIQYF
CDR3nt: TGTGCCAGCAGCCAAGAACGGACAGAGGCCAAAAACATTCAGTACTTC

v_gene: TRBV5-1
len: 16
j_gene: TRBJ2-3
abundance: once
d_gene: TRBD1
CDR3aa: CASSNRQGQGTDTQYF
CDR3nt: TGCGCCAGCAGCAACAGACAGGGGCAGGGCACAGATACGCAGTATTTT

v_gene: TRBV7-6
len: 14
j_gene: TRBJ2-7
abundance: .
d_gene: TRBD1
CDR3aa: CASSRDRVGYEQYF
CDR3nt: TGTGCCAGCAGCCGCGACAGGGTGGGGTACGAGCAGTACTTC

v_gene: TRBV5-4
len: 12
j_gene: TRBJ2-7
abundance: once
d_gene: TRBD1
CDR3aa: CASKRQGYEQYF
CDR3nt: TGTGCCAGCAAACGACAGGGCTACGAGCAGTACTTC

v_gene: TRBV7-9
len: 15
j_gene: TRBJ1-6
abundance: .
d_gene: .
CDR3aa: CASSPLYLWDSPLHF
CDR3nt: TGTGCCAGCAGCCCCCTTTATCTGTGGGATTCACCCCTCCACTTT

v_gene: TRBV5-1
len: 15
j_gene: TRBJ1-1
abundance: .
d_gene: .
CDR3aa: CASSLAGGRGTEAFF
CDR3nt: TGCGCCAGCAGCTTGGCTGGGGGAAGAGGCACTGAAGCTTTCTTT

v_gene: TRBV28
len: 12
j_gene: TRBJ1-2
abundance: .
d_gene: .
CDR3aa: CASSSPPGGYTF
CDR3nt: TGTGCCAGCAGTTCCCCGCCGGGGGGCTACACCTTC

v_gene: TRBV9
len: 15
j_gene: TRBJ1-4
abundance: .
d_gene: .
CDR3aa: CASSSRSGLGEKLFF
CDR3nt: TGTGCCAGCAGCTCACGTTCCGGCCTAGGGGAAAAACTGTTTTTT

v_gene: TRBV13
len: 16
j_gene: TRBJ1-3
abundance: .
d_gene: .
CDR3aa: CASSYDRFSSGNTIYF
CDR3nt: TGTGCCAGCAGCTACGACAGGTTTAGCTCTGGAAACACCATATATTTT

v_gene: TRBV10-1
len: 19
j_gene: TRBJ2-6
abundance: .
d_gene: .
CDR3aa: CASSDSPVQKAPGANVLTF
CDR3nt: TGCGCCAGCAGTGACTCTCCTGTTCAAAAGGCCCCTGGGGCCAACGTCCTGACTTTC

v_gene: TRBV19
len: 13
j_gene: TRBJ1-1
abundance: .
d_gene: TRBD1
CDR3aa: CASTDRGHYRAFF
CDR3nt: TGTGCCAGTACGGACAGGGGGCATTATAGAGCTTTCTTT

v_gene: TRBV10-3
len: 16
j_gene: TRBJ2-7
abundance: .
d_gene: .
CDR3aa: CAISESWTASSYEQYF
CDR3nt: TGTGCCATCAGTGAGTCTTGGACCGCCAGCTCCTACGAGCAGTACTTC

v_gene: TRBV5-6
len: 14
j_gene: TRBJ2-5
abundance: .
d_gene: .
CDR3aa: CASSLGAGQETQYF
CDR3nt: TGTGCCAGCAGCTTGGGGGCGGGCCAAGAGACCCAGTACTTC

v_gene: TRBV7-9
len: 13
j_gene: TRBJ2-1
abundance: .
d_gene: TRBD2
CDR3aa: CASSRTSGDEQFF
CDR3nt: TGTGCCAGCAGCCGGACTAGCGGGGATGAGCAGTTCTTC

v_gene: TRBV28
len: 13
j_gene: TRBJ1-2
abundance: .
d_gene: .
CDR3aa: CASSSTADYGYTF
CDR3nt: TGTGCCAGCAGTTCCACGGCGGACTATGGCTACACCTTC

v_gene: TRBV9
len: 15
j_gene: TRBJ1-1
abundance: .
d_gene: TRBD1
CDR3aa: CASSPRGQGIYEAFF
CDR3nt: TGTGCCAGCAGCCCCCGCGGACAGGGGATCTATGAAGCTTTCTTT

v_gene: TRBV5-5
len: 13
j_gene: TRBJ2-2
abundance: .
d_gene: .
CDR3aa: CASSAGVTGELFF
CDR3nt: TGTGCCAGCAGCGCAGGGGTAACCGGGGAGCTGTTTTTT

v_gene: TRBV6-1
len: 12
j_gene: TRBJ1-1
abundance: .
d_gene: .
CDR3aa: CASSPEGREAFF
CDR3nt: TGTGCCAGCAGTCCCGAAGGGCGTGAAGCTTTCTTT

v_gene: TRBV6-1
len: 15
j_gene: TRBJ2-7
abundance: once
d_gene: TRBD1
CDR3aa: CASSSGQGAGYEQYF
CDR3nt: TGTGCCAGCAGTTCTGGACAGGGGGCGGGTTACGAGCAGTACTTC

v_gene: TRBV2
len: 15
j_gene: TRBJ2-1
abundance: .
d_gene: .
CDR3aa: CASSKRGGPRSEQFF
CDR3nt: TGTGCCAGCAGTAAACGAGGTGGCCCGCGGAGTGAGCAGTTCTTC

v_gene: TRBV27
len: 15
j_gene: TRBJ2-2
abundance: .
d_gene: .
CDR3aa: CASSMGRTNTGELFF
CDR3nt: TGTGCCAGCAGTATGGGGCGGACGAACACCGGGGAGCTGTTTTTT

v_gene: TRBV9
len: 15
j_gene: TRBJ1-6
abundance: .
d_gene: TRBD1
CDR3aa: CASSERTGGNSPLHF
CDR3nt: TGTGCCAGCAGCGAAAGGACAGGGGGTAATTCACCCCTCCACTTT

v_gene: TRBV28
len: 11
j_gene: TRBJ2-3
abundance: .
d_gene: .
CDR3aa: CASSPRMEQYF
CDR3nt: TGTGCCAGCAGTCCCCGGATGGAGCAGTATTTT

v_gene: TRBV29-1
len: 11
j_gene: TRBJ2-7
abundance: .
d_gene: .
CDR3aa: CSVTSSYEQYF
CDR3nt: TGCAGCGTTACGAGTTCCTACGAGCAGTACTTC

v_gene: TRBV29-1
len: 14
j_gene: TRBJ2-2
abundance: .
d_gene: .
CDR3aa: CSVEWGASTGELFF
CDR3nt: TGCAGCGTTGAATGGGGGGCGTCCACCGGGGAGCTGTTTTTT

v_gene: TRBV7-2
len: 15
j_gene: TRBJ1-6
abundance: .
d_gene: .
CDR3aa: CASSPQGRYNSPLHF
CDR3nt: TGTGCCAGCAGCCCACAGGGTCGGTATAATTCACCCCTCCACTTT

v_gene: TRBV7-9
len: 15
j_gene: TRBJ1-4
abundance: .
d_gene: .
CDR3aa: CASSLQPATNEKLFF
CDR3nt: TGTGCCAGCAGTCTACAGCCGGCAACTAATGAAAAACTGTTTTTT

v_gene: TRBV27
len: 14
j_gene: TRBJ2-7
abundance: .
d_gene: .
CDR3aa: CASSVRDYTYEQYF
CDR3nt: TGTGCCAGCTCTGTCCGCGACTATACCTACGAGCAGTACTTC

v_gene: TRBV7-2
len: 16
j_gene: TRBJ2-2
abundance: .
d_gene: TRBD1
CDR3aa: CASSYWGQGDTGELFF
CDR3nt: TGTGCCAGCAGCTACTGGGGACAGGGTGACACCGGGGAGCTGTTTTTT

v_gene: TRBV6-5
len: 14
j_gene: TRBJ1-1
abundance: .
d_gene: .
CDR3aa: CASSYFAGGTEAFF
CDR3nt: TGTGCCAGCAGTTACTTCGCAGGCGGCACTGAAGCTTTCTTT

v_gene: TRBV10-2
len: 15
j_gene: TRBJ1-2
abundance: many
d_gene: .
CDR3aa: CASREDWLGSYGYTF
CDR3nt: TGCGCCAGCCGTGAGGATTGGCTTGGGAGCTACGGCTACACCTTC